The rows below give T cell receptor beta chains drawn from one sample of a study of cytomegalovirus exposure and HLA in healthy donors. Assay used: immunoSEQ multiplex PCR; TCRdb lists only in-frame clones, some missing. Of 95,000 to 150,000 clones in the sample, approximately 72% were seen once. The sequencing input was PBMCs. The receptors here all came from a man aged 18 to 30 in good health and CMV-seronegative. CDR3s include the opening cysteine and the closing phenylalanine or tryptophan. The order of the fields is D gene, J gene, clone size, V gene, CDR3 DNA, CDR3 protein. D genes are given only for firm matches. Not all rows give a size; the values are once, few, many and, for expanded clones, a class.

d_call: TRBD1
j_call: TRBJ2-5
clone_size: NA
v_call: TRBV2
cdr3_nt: TGTGCCAGCGGCCGGGACAGGGGGCAAGAGACCCAGTACTTC
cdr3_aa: CASGRDRGQETQYF

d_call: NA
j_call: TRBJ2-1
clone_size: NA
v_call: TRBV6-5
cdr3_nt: TGTGCCAGCAGTTACTCGGTGGACAAGGGCGGCAATGAGCAGTTCTTC
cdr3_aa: CASSYSVDKGGNEQFF

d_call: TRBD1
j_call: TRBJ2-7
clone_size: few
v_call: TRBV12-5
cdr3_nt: TGTGCTAGTGGTTTGGCCCGGGACAGTTCCTACGAGCAGTACTTC
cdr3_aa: CASGLARDSSYEQYF

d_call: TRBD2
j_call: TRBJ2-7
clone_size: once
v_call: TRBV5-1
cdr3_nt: TGCGCCAGCAGCGGAACTAGCGGGAGGGCTACCTACGAGCAGTACTTC
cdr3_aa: CASSGTSGRATYEQYF

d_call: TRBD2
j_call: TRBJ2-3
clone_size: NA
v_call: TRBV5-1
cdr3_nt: TGCGCCAGCAGCTCCCTGAGCGGGAGGGCCATGGATACGCAGTATTTT
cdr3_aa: CASSSLSGRAMDTQYF

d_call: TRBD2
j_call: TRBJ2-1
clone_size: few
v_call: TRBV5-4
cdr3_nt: TGTGCCAGCAGCTTAAACCCCGTAGCGGGACTGTTTATGAATGAGCAGTTCTTC
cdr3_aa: CASSLNPVAGLFMNEQFF

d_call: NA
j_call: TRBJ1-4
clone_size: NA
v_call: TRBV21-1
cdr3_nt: TGTGCCAGCAGCAAATTTTGCAGGGGTGGGGAAAAACTGTTTTTT
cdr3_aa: CASSKFCRGGEKLFF

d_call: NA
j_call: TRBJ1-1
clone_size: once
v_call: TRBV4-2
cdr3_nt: TGTGCCAGCAGCCAGGAAAAGGGGGTTTTTACTGAAGCTTTCTTT
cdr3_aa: CASSQEKGVFTEAFF

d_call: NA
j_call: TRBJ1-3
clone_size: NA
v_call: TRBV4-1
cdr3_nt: TGCGCCAGCAGCCAAGATCCCCCGAGGGTGCTCTCTGGAAACACCATATATTTT
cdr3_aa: CASSQDPPRVLSGNTIYF

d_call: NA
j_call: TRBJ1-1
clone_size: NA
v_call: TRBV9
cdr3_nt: TGTGCCAGCAGCGTAGGGGTCGGGGAGCGAGCTTTCTTT
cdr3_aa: CASSVGVGERAFF

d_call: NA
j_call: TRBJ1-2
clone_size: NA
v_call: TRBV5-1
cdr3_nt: TGCGCCAGCAGTCCCCAGCGGTATGGCTACACCTTC
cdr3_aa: CASSPQRYGYTF

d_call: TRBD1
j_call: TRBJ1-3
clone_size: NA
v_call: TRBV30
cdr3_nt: TGTGCCTGGAGTCCCGGGACAGTTAATGTCATATATTTT
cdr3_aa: CAWSPGTVNVIYF

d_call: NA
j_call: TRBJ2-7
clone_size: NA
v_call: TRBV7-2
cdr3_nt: TGTGCCAGCAGCTTACGGCTAGGCTACGAGCAGTACTTC
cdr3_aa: CASSLRLGYEQYF

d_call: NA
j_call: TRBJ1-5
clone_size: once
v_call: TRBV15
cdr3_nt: TGTGCCACCAGCACGGGGGGTATAGGGGGGAGCAATCAGCCCCAGCATTTT
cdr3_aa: CATSTGGIGGSNQPQHF

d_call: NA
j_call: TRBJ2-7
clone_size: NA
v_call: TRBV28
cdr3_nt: TGTGCCAGCAGCCCTTTGGGGATAAGGAGGGTTGCGACCTACGAGCAGTACTTC
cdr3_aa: CASSPLGIRRVATYEQYF

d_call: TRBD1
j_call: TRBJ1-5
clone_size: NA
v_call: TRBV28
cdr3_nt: TGTGCCAGCAGTGTTTTGGGACAGGGGGCCAATCAGCCCCAGCATTTT
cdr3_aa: CASSVLGQGANQPQHF

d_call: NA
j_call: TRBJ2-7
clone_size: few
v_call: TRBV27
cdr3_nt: TGTGCCAGCAGTGCTGAAAGGGGGTTCAGCTACGAGCAGTACTTC
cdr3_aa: CASSAERGFSYEQYF

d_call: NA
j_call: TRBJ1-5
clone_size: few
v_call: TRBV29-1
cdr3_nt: TGCAGCGTTTATGGGGGCAACGGCAATCAGCCCCAGCATTTT
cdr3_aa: CSVYGGNGNQPQHF

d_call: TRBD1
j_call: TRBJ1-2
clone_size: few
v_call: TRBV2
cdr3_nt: TGTGCCAGCAGGCGACATTCAGGGGGCGATGGCTATGGCTACACCTTC
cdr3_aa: CASRRHSGGDGYGYTF

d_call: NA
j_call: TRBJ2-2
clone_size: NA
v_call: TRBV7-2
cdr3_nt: TGTGCCAGCAGGTGGGCCAAGAACACCGGGGAGCTGTTTTTT
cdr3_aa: CASRWAKNTGELFF

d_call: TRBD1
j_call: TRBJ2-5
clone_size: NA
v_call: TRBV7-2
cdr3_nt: TGTGCCAGCAGTTACGACAGGGCACGAGAGACCCAGTACTTC
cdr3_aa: CASSYDRARETQYF

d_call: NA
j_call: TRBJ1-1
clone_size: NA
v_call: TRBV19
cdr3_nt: TGTGCCAGTAGTCTCCGGAGGGAAGGGATAACTGAAGCTTTCTTT
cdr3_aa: CASSLRREGITEAFF

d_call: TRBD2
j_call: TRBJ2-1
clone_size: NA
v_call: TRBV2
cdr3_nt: TGTGCCAGCAGTTGGACTAGCGGGTCATACAATGAGCAGTTCTTC
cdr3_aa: CASSWTSGSYNEQFF

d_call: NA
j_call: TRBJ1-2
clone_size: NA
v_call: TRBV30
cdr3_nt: TGTGCCTGGACCCCAAACAGTGTTAACTATGGCTACACCTTC
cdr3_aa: CAWTPNSVNYGYTF

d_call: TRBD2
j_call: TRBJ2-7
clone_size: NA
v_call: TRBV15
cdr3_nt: TGTGCCACCAGCAGAGAAATAGCGGGGAGCTCCTACGAGCAGTACTTC
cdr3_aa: CATSREIAGSSYEQYF

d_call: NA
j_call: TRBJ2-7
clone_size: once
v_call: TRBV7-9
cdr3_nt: TGTGCCAGCAGCTTAATCGAAACGCGCTCAGGGTCCTACGAGCAGTACTTC
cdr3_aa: CASSLIETRSGSYEQYF

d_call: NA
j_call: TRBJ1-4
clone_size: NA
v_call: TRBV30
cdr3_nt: TGTGCCTGGAACAGGGTTGAAAAACTGTTTTTT
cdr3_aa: CAWNRVEKLFF

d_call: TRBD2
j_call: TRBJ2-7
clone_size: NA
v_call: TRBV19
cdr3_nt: TGTGCCAGTAGTGTGGGACTAGCTTTGAGTGAGCAGTACTTC
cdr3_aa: CASSVGLALSEQYF

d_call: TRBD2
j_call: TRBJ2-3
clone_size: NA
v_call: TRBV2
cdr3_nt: TGTGCCAGCATTACTCTAGCGGGGGTGGGGGATACGCAGTATTTT
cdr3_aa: CASITLAGVGDTQYF

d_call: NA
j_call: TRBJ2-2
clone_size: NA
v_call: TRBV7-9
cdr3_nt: TGTGCCAGCAGTACCCCGGGGGGCATCACCGGGGAGCTGTTTTTT
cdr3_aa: CASSTPGGITGELFF

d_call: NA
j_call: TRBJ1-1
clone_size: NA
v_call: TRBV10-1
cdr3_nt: TGCGCCAGAGGGCGCACGGGACAAAGAACTTTCTTT
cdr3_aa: CARGRTGQRTFF